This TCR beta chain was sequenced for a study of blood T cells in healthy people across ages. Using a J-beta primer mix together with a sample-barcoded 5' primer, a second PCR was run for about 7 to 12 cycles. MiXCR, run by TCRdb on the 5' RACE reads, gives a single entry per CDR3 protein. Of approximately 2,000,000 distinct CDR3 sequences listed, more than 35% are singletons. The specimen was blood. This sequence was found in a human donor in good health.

CDR3 nucleotides: TGCAGTGCTAGAGACTGGGGCGTGCAAGAGACCCAGTACTTC. This codes for CSARDWGVQETQYF. The rearrangement uses TRBV20-1 and TRBJ2-5; possibly TRBD1 for D (5 bases). This CDR3 is 14 amino acids long. Germline values: CDR1 DFQATT, CDR2 SNEGSKA (reference sequence). The V gene lost 0 bases and the J gene lost 2 bases, with 10 bases spanning the gap.